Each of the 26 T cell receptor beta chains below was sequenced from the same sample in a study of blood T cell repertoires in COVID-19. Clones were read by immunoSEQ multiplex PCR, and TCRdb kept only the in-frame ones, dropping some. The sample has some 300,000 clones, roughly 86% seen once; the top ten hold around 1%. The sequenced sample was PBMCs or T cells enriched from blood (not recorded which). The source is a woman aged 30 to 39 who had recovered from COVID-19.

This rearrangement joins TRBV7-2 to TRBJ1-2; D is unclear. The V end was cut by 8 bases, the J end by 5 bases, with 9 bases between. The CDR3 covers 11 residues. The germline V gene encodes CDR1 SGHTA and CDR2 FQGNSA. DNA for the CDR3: TGTGCCAGCTTAACCCGGTATGGCTACACCTTC. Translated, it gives CASLTRYGYTF.

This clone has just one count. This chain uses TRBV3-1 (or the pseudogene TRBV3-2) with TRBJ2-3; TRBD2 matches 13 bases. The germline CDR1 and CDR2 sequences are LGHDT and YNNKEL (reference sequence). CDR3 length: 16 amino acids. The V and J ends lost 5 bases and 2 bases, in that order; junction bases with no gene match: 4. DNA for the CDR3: TGTGCCAGCAGCTCACTAGCGGGAGGGCCCACAGATACGCAGTATTTT. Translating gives CASSSLAGGPTDTQYF.

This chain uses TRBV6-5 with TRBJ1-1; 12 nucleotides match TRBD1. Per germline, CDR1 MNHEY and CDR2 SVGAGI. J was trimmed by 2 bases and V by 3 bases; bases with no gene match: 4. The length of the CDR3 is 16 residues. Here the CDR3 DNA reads TGTGCCAGCAGTTATTTGGGGACAGGGGGCAACACTGAAGCTTTCTTT. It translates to CASSYLGTGGNTEAFF.

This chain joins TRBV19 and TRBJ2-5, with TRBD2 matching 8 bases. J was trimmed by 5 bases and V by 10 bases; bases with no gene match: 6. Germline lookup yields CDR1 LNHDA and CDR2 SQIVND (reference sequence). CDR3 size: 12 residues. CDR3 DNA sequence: TGTGCCACCCAACGGGGGGGCGAGACCCAGTACTTC. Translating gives CATQRGGETQYF.

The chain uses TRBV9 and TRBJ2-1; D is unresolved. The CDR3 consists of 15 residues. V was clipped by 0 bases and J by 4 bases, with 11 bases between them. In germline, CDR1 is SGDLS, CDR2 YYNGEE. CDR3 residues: CASSVGSERYNEQFF. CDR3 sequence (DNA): TGTGCCAGCAGCGTAGGGAGCGAAAGATACAATGAGCAGTTCTTC.

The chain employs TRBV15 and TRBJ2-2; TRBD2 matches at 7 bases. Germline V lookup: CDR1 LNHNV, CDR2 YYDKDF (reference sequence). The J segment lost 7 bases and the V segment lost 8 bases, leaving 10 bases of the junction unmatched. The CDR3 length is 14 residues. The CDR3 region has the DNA TGTGCCACCGTTCCGGAAAAGCGGGGCGGGGAGCTGTTTTTT. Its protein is CATVPEKRGGELFF. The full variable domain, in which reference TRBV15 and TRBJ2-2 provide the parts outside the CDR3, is DAMVIQNPRYQVTQFGKPVTLSCSQTLNHNVMYWYQQKSSQAPKLLFHYYDKDFNNEADTPDNFQSRRPNTSFCFLDIRSPGLGDTAMYLCATVPEKRGGELFFGEGSRLTVL.

CDR3 protein: CSVGRTSGTSYEQYF. The CDR3 bases are TGCAGCGTTGGCCGGACTAGCGGGACCTCCTACGAGCAGTACTTC. The J gene is TRBJ2-7, the V gene TRBV29-1; 12 bases are shared with TRBD2. The CDR3 sequence is 15 residues long. CDR1 and CDR2 from the germline V gene are SQVTM and ANQGSEA. V gave up 4 bases and J gave up 0 bases; unmatched junction bases: 4.

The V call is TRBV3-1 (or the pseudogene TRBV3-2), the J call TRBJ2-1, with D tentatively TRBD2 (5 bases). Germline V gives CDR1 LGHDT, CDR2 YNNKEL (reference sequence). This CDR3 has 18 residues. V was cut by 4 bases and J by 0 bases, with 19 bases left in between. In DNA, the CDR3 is TGTGCCAGCAGCCTCCAGCCGGTTCTAGAGGGCTCCTACAATGAGCAGTTCTTC. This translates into CASSLQPVLEGSYNEQFF.

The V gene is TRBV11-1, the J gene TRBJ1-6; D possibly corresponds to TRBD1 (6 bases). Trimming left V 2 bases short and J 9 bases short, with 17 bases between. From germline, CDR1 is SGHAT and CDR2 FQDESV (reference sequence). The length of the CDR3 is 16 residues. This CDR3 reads CASSLNGAGAVSPLHF. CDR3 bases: TGTGCCAGCAGCTTAAATGGGGCAGGGGCTGTTTCACCCCTCCACTTT.

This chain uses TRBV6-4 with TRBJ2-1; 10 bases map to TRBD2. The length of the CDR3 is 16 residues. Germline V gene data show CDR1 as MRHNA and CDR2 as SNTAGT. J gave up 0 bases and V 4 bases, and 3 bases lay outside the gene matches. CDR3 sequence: CASSGASGSSYNEQFF. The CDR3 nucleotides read TGTGCCAGCAGTGGGGCTAGCGGGAGCTCCTACAATGAGCAGTTCTTC.

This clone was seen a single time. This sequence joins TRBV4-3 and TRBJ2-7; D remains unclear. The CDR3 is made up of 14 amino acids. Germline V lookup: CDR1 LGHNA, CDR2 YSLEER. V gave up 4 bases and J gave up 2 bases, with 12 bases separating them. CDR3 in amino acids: CASSLLRGAYEQYF. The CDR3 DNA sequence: TGCGCCAGCAGCCTACTCAGAGGAGCCTACGAGCAGTACTTC.

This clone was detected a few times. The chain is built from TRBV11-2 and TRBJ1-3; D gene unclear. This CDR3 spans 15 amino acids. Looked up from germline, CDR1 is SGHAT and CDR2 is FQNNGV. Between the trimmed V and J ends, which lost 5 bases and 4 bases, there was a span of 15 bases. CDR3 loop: CASSRLAGKGNTIYF. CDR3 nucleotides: TGTGCCAGCAGCCGCTTAGCGGGGAAGGGAAACACCATATATTTT.

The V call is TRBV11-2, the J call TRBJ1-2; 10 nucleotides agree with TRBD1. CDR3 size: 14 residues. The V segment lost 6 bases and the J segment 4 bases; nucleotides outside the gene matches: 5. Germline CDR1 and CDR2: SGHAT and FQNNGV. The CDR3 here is CASSTGTGAYGYTF. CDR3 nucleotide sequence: TGTGCCAGCAGTACCGGGACAGGGGCCTATGGCTACACCTTC.

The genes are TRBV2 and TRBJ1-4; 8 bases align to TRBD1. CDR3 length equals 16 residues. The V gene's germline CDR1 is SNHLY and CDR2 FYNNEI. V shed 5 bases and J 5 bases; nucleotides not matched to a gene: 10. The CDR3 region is CASSPTGGTSNEKLFF. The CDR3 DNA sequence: TGTGCCAGCAGTCCTACAGGGGGTACGTCAAATGAAAAACTGTTTTTT. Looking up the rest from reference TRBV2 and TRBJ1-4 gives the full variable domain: EPEVTQTPSHQVTQMGQEVILRCVPISNHLYFYWYRQILGQKVEFLVSFYNNEISEKSEIFDDQFSVERPDGSNFTLKIRSTKLEDSAMYFCASSPTGGTSNEKLFFGSGTQLSVL.

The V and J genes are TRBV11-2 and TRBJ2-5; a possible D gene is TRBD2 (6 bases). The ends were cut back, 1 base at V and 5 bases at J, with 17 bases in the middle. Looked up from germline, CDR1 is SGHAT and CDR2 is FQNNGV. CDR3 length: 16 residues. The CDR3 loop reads CASSLGGTHSAETQYF. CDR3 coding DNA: TGTGCCAGCAGCTTAGGAGGGACTCACTCGGCGGAGACCCAGTACTTC.

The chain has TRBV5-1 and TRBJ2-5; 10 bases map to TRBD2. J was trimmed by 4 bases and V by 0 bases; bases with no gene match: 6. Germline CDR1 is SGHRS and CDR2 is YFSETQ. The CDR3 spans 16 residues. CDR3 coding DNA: TGCGCCAGCAGCTTGGGTAGCGGGAGGCCTCGAGAGACCCAGTACTTC. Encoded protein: CASSLGSGRPRETQYF. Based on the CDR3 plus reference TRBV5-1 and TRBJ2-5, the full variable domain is KAGVTQTPRYLIKTRGQQVTLSCSPISGHRSVSWYQQTPGQGLQFLFEYFSETQRNKGNFPGRFSGRQFSNSRSEMNVSTLELGDSALYLCASSLGSGRPRETQYFGPGTRLLVL.

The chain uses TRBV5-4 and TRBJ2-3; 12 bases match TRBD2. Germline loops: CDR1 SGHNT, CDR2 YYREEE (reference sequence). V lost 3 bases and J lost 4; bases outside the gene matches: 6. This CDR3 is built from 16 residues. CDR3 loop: CASSSLAGGFSDTQYF. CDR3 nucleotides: TGTGCCAGCAGCTCCCTAGCGGGAGGGTTTTCAGATACGCAGTATTTT.

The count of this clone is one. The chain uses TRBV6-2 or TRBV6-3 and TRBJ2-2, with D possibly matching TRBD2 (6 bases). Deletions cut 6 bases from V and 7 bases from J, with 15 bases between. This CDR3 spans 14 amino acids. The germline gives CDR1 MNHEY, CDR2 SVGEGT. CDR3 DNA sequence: TGTGCCAGCAGCCGACCGGGGGTTCACGGGGAGCTGTTTTTT. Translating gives CASSRPGVHGELFF.

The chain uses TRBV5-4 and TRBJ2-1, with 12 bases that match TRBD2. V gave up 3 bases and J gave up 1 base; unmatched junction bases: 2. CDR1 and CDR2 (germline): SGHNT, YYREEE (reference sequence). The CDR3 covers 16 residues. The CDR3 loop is CASSSSGGVSYNEQFF. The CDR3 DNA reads TGTGCCAGCAGCTCTAGCGGGGGGGTATCCTACAATGAGCAGTTCTTC.

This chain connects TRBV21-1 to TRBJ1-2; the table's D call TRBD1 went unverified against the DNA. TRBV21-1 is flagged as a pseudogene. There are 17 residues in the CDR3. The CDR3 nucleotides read TGTGCCAGCAGCAAAGGAAGTCAACAGGGAACAGCCTATGGCTACACCTTC. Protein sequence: CASSKGSQQGTAYGYTF.

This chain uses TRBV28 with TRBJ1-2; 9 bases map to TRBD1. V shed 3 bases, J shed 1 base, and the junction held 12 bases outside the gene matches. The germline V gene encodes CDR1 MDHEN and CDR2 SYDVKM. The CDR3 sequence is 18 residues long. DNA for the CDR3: TGTGCCAGCAGTTTCGGGACAGGGACGCCTATGGATAACTATGGCTACACCTTC. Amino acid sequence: CASSFGTGTPMDNYGYTF.

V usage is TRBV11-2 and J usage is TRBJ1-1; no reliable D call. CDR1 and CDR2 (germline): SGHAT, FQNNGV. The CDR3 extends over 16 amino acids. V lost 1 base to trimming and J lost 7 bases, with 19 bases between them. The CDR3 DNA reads TGTGCCAGCAGCTTAGGTCTCCGACATTCTGGTGGTGAAGCTTTCTTT. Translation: CASSLGLRHSGGEAFF.

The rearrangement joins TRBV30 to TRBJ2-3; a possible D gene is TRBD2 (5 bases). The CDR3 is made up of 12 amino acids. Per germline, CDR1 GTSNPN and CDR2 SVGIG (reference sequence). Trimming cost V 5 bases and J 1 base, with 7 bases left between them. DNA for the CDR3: TGTGCCTGGTACGGGGGCACAGATACGCAGTATTTT. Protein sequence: CAWYGGTDTQYF.

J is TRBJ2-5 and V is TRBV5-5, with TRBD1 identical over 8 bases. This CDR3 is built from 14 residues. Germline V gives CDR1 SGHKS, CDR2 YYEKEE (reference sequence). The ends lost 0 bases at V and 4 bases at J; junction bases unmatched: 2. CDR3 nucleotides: TGTGCCAGCAGCTTGGAGGACAGGGTAGAGACCCAGTACTTC. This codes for CASSLEDRVETQYF.

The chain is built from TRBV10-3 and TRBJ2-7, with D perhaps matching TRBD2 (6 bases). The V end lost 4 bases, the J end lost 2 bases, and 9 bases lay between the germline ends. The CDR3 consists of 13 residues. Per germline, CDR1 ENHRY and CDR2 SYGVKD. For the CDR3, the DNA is TGTGCCATCAGTGGTAGCGGCCCCTACGAGCAGTACTTC. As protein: CAISGSGPYEQYF.

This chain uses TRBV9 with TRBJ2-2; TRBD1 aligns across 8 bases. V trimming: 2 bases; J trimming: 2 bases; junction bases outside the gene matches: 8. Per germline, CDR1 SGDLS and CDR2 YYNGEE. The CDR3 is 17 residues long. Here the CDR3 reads CASSVPGTGQNTGELFF. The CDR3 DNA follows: TGTGCCAGCAGCGTCCCCGGGACAGGACAAAACACCGGGGAGCTGTTTTTT.